Following are 15 T cell receptor beta chains from one sample sequenced in a study of T cell responses to AZD1222 COVID-19 vaccine. Profiling relied on immunoSEQ multiplex PCR, and the TCRdb table lists in-frame clones only, not all of them. In the table there are 130,000 to 150,000 clones, around nine tenths of which are singletons. Source: peripheral blood, taken on day 0 of MenACWY control vaccination. Every receptor here comes from an adult in good health.

The chain employs TRBV2 and TRBJ2-5, with no clear D. The germline V and J ends were trimmed by 3 bases and 2 bases, with 13 bases remaining between them. This CDR3 has 15 residues. Germline loops: CDR1 SNHLY, CDR2 FYNNEI. The chain's CDR3 is CASSDLDHLQETQYF. The DNA for the CDR3 is TGTGCCAGCAGTGATTTGGACCATTTACAAGAGACCCAGTACTTC.

The J gene is TRBJ1-5, the V gene TRBV2, with D possibly being TRBD1 (5 bases). The germline gives CDR1 SNHLY, CDR2 FYNNEI. The CDR3 sequence is 15 residues long. V lost 6 bases, J lost 4 bases, and 16 bases lay in between. CDR3 loop: CASSPAGRGNQPQHF. DNA for the CDR3: TGTGCCAGCAGCCCCGCGGGGCGAGGGAATCAGCCCCAGCATTTT.

The CDR3 sequence: CASSLFPTGGNQPQHF. CDR3 DNA sequence: TGTGCCAGCAGTTTATTCCCGACAGGGGGCAATCAGCCCCAGCATTTT. The chain has TRBV27 and TRBJ1-5, with 8 bases fitting TRBD1. The V gene end was trimmed by 1 base and the J gene end by 2 bases; junction bases not matched to a gene: 4. The CDR3 totals 16 residues. From germline, CDR1 is MNHEY and CDR2 SMNVEV (reference sequence).

This clone was recorded once. CDR3 bases: TGCAGCGGGGGAGCCAGGGGATCGGTTACTGAAGCTTTCTTT. This translates into CSGGARGSVTEAFF. The V gene is TRBV29-1, the J gene TRBJ1-1; a possible D gene is TRBD1 (6 bases). Trimming pared 7 bases from V and 5 bases from J, leaving 20 bases between. This CDR3 has 14 amino acids. CDR1 SQVTM and CDR2 ANQGSEA come from the germline V gene.

The chain carries TRBV27 and TRBJ1-2; 7 nucleotides align to TRBD1. V was pared by 3 bases and J by 3 bases, with 4 bases of the junction left unmatched. Per the germline V gene, CDR1 is MNHEY and CDR2 is SMNVEV (reference sequence). This CDR3 has 14 residues. CDR3 residues: CASSFRGADYGYTF. The CDR3 region has the DNA TGTGCCAGCAGTTTCAGGGGGGCGGACTATGGCTACACCTTC.

The count of this clone is one. V and J are TRBV11-3 and TRBJ2-7, with 13 positions matching TRBD2. Germline CDR1 reads SGHNT; CDR2 reads YENEEA. The V and J ends lost 5 bases and 7 bases, in that order; junction bases with no gene match: 17. The CDR3 is 18 amino acids. The CDR3 coding sequence is TGTGCCAGCAGCCTGGGGGGACTAGCGGGACCGTACGTAAATGAGCAGTACTTC. This sequence encodes CASSLGGLAGPYVNEQYF.

The chain employs TRBV10-3 and TRBJ2-2; 8 nucleotides align to TRBD1. The germline V gene encodes CDR1 ENHRY and CDR2 SYGVKD. The J segment lost 3 bases and the V segment lost 6 bases, leaving 3 bases of the junction unmatched. CDR3 size: 14 residues. CDR3 DNA sequence: TGTGCCATCAGCCCGGACAGGGACACCGGGGAGCTGTTTTTT. Its protein is CAISPDRDTGELFF.

The J gene is TRBJ2-2, the V gene TRBV29-1; the D is unclear. Between the trimmed V and J ends, which lost 4 bases and 3 bases, there was a span of 6 bases. CDR1 SQVTM and CDR2 ANQGSEA come from the germline V gene. CDR3 length equals 12 residues. The CDR3 bases are TGCAGCGTTGGGGCCCACACCGGGGAGCTGTTTTTT. Its translation is CSVGAHTGELFF.

The V gene is TRBV3-1 (or the pseudogene TRBV3-2), the J gene TRBJ1-3, with 7 nucleotides matching TRBD1. V trimming: 6 bases; J trimming: 4 bases; junction bases outside the gene matches: 6. Germline V gene data show CDR1 as LGHDT and CDR2 as YNNKEL (reference sequence). The CDR3 runs to 14 residues. The CDR3 protein is CASSTRGTGNTIYF. As DNA, the CDR3 is TGTGCCAGCAGTACCAGGGGGACAGGAAACACCATATATTTT.

The chain has TRBV6-5 and TRBJ2-7; D is ambiguous. CDR3 length equals 13 residues. Deletions cut 1 base from V and 3 bases from J, with 7 bases between. Germline CDR1 is MNHEY and CDR2 is SVGAGI. The CDR3 sequence is CASSYFVGYEQYF. The DNA of the CDR3 is TGTGCCAGCAGTTACTTTGTAGGCTACGAGCAGTACTTC.

The chain is built from TRBV9 and TRBJ1-4; maybe TRBD1 (5 bases). Between the trimmed V and J ends, which lost 2 bases and 3 bases, there was a span of 11 bases. CDR3 length: 15 amino acids. Germline loops: CDR1 SGDLS, CDR2 YYNGEE. This CDR3 reads CASSVNVGPNEKLFF. The CDR3 DNA follows: TGTGCCAGCAGCGTCAACGTGGGACCTAATGAAAAACTGTTTTTT.

The chain recombines TRBV2 with TRBJ1-1; D gene ambiguous. CDR3 length: 14 amino acids. V was trimmed by 3 bases and J by 1 base, leaving 9 bases between them. CDR1 and CDR2 from the germline V gene are SNHLY and FYNNEI. The CDR3 loop reads CASSDTDKNTEAFF. DNA of the CDR3: TGTGCCAGCAGTGATACTGACAAGAACACTGAAGCTTTCTTT.

This clone has only one observation. The J gene is TRBJ2-7, the V gene TRBV13; 9 bases align to TRBD2. Unmatched junction bases numbered 16, after V lost 5 bases and J lost 5 bases. Germline V gene data show CDR1 as PRHDT and CDR2 as FYEKMQ (reference sequence). This CDR3 has 17 residues. This chain's CDR3 is CASSALMLSGRSHEQYF. The CDR3 DNA reads TGTGCCAGCAGCGCCCTTATGTTGAGCGGGAGGTCTCACGAGCAGTACTTC. Using reference TRBV13 and TRBJ2-7 for the parts outside the CDR3, the full variable domain is AAGVIQSPRHLIKEKRETATLKCYPIPRHDTVYWYQQGPGQDPQFLISFYEKMQSDKGSIPDRFSAQQFSDYHSELNMSSLELGDSALYFCASSALMLSGRSHEQYFGPGTRLTVT.

V is TRBV2 and J is TRBJ1-1; TRBD1 matches at 10 bases. V trimming: 6 bases; J trimming: 9 bases; junction bases outside the gene matches: 7. The CDR3 sequence is 13 residues long. The germline CDR1 and CDR2 sequences are SNHLY and FYNNEI. The CDR3 nucleotides are TGTGCCAGCAGGGGACAGGGGAGTTTAAAAGCTTTCTTT. Protein product: CASRGQGSLKAFF. Combining the CDR3 with reference TRBV2 and TRBJ1-1 gives the whole variable domain EPEVTQTPSHQVTQMGQEVILRCVPISNHLYFYWYRQILGQKVEFLVSFYNNEISEKSEIFDDQFSVERPDGSNFTLKIRSTKLEDSAMYFCASRGQGSLKAFFGQGTRLTVV.

This clone was counted only a few times. The chain links TRBV4-2 to TRBJ2-7, with a tentative D call TRBD2 (6 bases). The V and J ends lost 6 bases and 6 bases respectively, with 15 bases between them. CDR3 length: 13 amino acids. CDR1 and CDR2 from the germline V gene are LGHNA and YNFKEQ. The CDR3 is CASSRDLIGEQYF. DNA for the CDR3: TGTGCCAGCAGTCGGGACTTGATAGGCGAGCAGTACTTC.